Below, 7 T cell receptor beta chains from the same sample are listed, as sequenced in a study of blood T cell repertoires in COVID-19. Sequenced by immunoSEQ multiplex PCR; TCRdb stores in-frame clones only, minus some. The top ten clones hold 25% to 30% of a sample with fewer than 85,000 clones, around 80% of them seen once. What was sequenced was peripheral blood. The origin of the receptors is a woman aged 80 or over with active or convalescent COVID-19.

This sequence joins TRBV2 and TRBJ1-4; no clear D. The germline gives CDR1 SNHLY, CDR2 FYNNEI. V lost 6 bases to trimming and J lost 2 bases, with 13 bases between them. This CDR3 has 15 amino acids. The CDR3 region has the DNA TGTGCCAGCAGAGGTACAGCTTTTACTAATGAAAAACTGTTTTTT. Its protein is CASRGTAFTNEKLFF. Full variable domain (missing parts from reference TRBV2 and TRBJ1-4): EPEVTQTPSHQVTQMGQEVILRCVPISNHLYFYWYRQILGQKVEFLVSFYNNEISEKSEIFDDQFSVERPDGSNFTLKIRSTKLEDSAMYFCASRGTAFTNEKLFFGSGTQLSVL.

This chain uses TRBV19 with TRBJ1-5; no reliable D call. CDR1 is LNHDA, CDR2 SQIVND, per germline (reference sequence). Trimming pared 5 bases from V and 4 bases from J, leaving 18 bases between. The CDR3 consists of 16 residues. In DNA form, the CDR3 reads TGTGCCAGTAGTGAGGGTTTAGTACCGTTGAATCAGCCCCAGCATTTT. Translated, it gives CASSEGLVPLNQPQHF.

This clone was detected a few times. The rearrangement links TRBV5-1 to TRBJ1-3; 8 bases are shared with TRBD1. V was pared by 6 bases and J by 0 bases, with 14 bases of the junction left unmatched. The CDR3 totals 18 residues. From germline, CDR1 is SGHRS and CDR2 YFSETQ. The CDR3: CASTRGGDRSSSGNTIYF. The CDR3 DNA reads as TGCGCCAGCACCCGCGGAGGGGACAGGTCGAGCTCTGGAAACACCATATATTTT.

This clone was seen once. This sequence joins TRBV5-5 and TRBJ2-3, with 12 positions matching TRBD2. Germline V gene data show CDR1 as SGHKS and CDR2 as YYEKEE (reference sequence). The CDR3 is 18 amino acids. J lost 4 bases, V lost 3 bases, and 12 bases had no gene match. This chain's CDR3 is CASSSPASGGGLADTQYF. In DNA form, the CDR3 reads TGTGCCAGCAGCTCGCCGGCTAGCGGGGGGGGGTTGGCAGATACGCAGTATTTT.

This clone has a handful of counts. The CDR3 loop reads CASRPTGGRTNEKLFF. The DNA for the CDR3 is TGTGCCAGTAGGCCGACAGGGGGTCGGACTAATGAAAAACTGTTTTTT. The chain links TRBV19 to TRBJ1-4; 9 nucleotides match TRBD1. Germline assignment: CDR1 LNHDA and CDR2 SQIVND (reference sequence). The J segment lost 2 bases and the V segment lost 6 bases, leaving 7 bases of the junction unmatched. The CDR3 sequence is 16 residues long.

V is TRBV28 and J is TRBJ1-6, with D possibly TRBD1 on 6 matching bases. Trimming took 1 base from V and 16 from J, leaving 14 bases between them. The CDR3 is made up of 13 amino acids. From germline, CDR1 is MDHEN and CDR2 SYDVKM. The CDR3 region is CASSLYARTELHF. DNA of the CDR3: TGTGCCAGCAGTTTATACGCTCGGACAGAGCTCCACTTT.

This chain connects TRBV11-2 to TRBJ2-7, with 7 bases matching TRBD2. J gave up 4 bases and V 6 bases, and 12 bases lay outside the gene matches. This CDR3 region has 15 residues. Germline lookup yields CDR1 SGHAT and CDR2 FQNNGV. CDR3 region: CASRAPGEGGYEQYF. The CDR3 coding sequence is TGTGCCAGCAGAGCACCGGGGGAGGGCGGTTACGAGCAGTACTTC.